Following are 27 T cell receptor beta chains from one sample sequenced in a study of blood T cell repertoires in COVID-19. Method: immunoSEQ multiplex PCR; TCRdb's copy keeps in-frame clones and lacks some. The sample carries about 15,000 clones, over 65% recorded once. The sample taken for sequencing was peripheral blood. These receptors originate from a human donor in a cohort sampled during active COVID-19.

This clone was seen a few times. This sequence joins TRBV19 and TRBJ1-5; TRBD1 agrees at 7 bases. Germline values: CDR1 LNHDA, CDR2 SQIVND (reference sequence). There are 12 residues in the CDR3. V lost 7 bases, J lost 4 bases, and 1 base stayed unmatched. The CDR3 region is CASMTGNQPQHF. The CDR3 coding sequence is TGTGCCAGTATGACAGGGAATCAGCCCCAGCATTTT.

The rearrangement joins TRBV6-5 to TRBJ2-7; 9 positions match TRBD2. Germline CDR1 reads MNHEY; CDR2 reads SVGAGI. This CDR3 spans 15 amino acids. After removal of 9 bases from V and 3 bases from J, the junction contained 12 bases not matched to a gene. DNA of the CDR3: TGTGCCAGTTTATCCCGGGCTAGCGGGGACTACGAGCAGTACTTC. This codes for CASLSRASGDYEQYF.

This clone was found a few times. This chain joins TRBV5-4 and TRBJ2-4, with a weak D call TRBD1 (7 bases). This CDR3 is built from 16 residues. V was cut by 4 bases and J by 5 bases, with 19 bases left in between. Germline V gives CDR1 SGHNT, CDR2 YYREEE (reference sequence). The CDR3 sequence is CASSLDRTTIQNIQYF. CDR3 sequence (DNA): TGTGCCAGCAGCCTGGACAGGACTACGATTCAAAACATTCAGTACTTC. Drawing the rest from reference TRBV5-4 and TRBJ2-4, the complete variable domain is ETGVTQSPTHLIKTRGQQVTLRCSSQSGHNTVSWYQQALGQGPQFIFQYYREEENGRGNFPPRFSGLQFPNYSSELNVNALELDDSALYLCASSLDRTTIQNIQYFGAGTRLSVL.

V usage is TRBV6-5 and J usage is TRBJ2-7, with 8 nucleotides matching TRBD2. This CDR3 has 14 amino acids. Per the germline V gene, CDR1 is MNHEY and CDR2 is SVGAGI. The ends lost 7 bases at V and 2 bases at J; junction bases unmatched: 7. CDR3 sequence reads: CASKRGGIAYEQYF. The CDR3 DNA is TGTGCCAGCAAACGCGGGGGGATCGCCTACGAGCAGTACTTC.

The V gene is TRBV3-1 (or the pseudogene TRBV3-2), the J gene TRBJ1-4; weak D call: TRBD1 (5 bases). The V gene lost 4 bases and the J gene lost 0 bases, with 12 bases spanning the gap. The CDR3 has 16 residues. Germline V gene data show CDR1 as LGHDT and CDR2 as YNNKEL (reference sequence). In DNA form, the CDR3 reads TGTGCCAGCAGCCTGCGACAGATTGCAACTAATGAAAAACTGTTTTTT. This codes for CASSLRQIATNEKLFF.

The V gene is TRBV5-1, the J gene TRBJ2-2; TRBD1 matches 7 bases. J lost 0 bases, V lost 2 bases, and 7 bases had no gene match. The germline V gene has CDR1 SGHRS and CDR2 YFSETQ. The CDR3 runs to 17 residues. Here the CDR3 reads CASSLGQDFANTGELFF. For the CDR3, the DNA is TGCGCCAGCAGCTTAGGACAGGACTTCGCGAACACCGGGGAGCTGTTTTTT.

The CDR3 spells CASTYRNQETQYF. In nucleotides, the CDR3 is TGTGCCAGCACCTACAGGAACCAAGAGACCCAGTACTTC. The rearrangement joins TRBV28 to TRBJ2-5; D possibly corresponds to TRBD1 (5 bases). The V gene lost 7 bases and the J gene lost 0 bases, with 9 bases spanning the gap. Looked up from germline, CDR1 is MDHEN and CDR2 is SYDVKM. The CDR3 length is 13 residues.

The chain joins TRBV27 to TRBJ1-5; the D is unclear. The ends were cut back, 5 bases at V and 4 bases at J, with 9 bases in the middle. The length of the CDR3 is 13 residues. Germline V CDR1 and CDR2: MNHEY, SMNVEV (reference sequence). CDR3 protein: CASSGAPNQPQHF. The CDR3 DNA follows: TGTGCCAGCAGTGGAGCTCCTAATCAGCCCCAGCATTTT.

The gene calls are TRBV6-5 and TRBJ2-7; 8 nucleotides agree with TRBD1. After removal of 0 bases from V and 5 bases from J, the junction contained 6 bases not matched to a gene. This CDR3 has 15 amino acids. Germline loops: CDR1 MNHEY, CDR2 SVGAGI. The CDR3 reads CASSYSGQGPDEQYF. The CDR3, as DNA: TGTGCCAGCAGTTACTCCGGACAGGGCCCGGACGAGCAGTACTTC.

The chain combines TRBV5-1 with TRBJ2-3; possible D gene TRBD1, 5 bases. This CDR3 region has 15 residues. Trimming removed 4 bases at V and 8 bases at J, with 20 bases between. The germline V gene encodes CDR1 SGHRS and CDR2 YFSETQ. CDR3 sequence: CASSLRTPSDGTQYF. The CDR3 nucleotides are TGCGCCAGCAGCCTTCGGACACCCAGCGACGGTACGCAGTATTTT.

The chain employs TRBV24-1 and TRBJ2-2; 7 bases are shared with TRBD1. Germline values: CDR1 KGHDR, CDR2 SFDVKD. J lost 4 bases, V lost 3 bases, and 7 bases had no gene match. The length of the CDR3 is 16 residues. CDR3 sequence (DNA): TGTGCCACCAGTGATACAGGGGTTAGAGGCACCGGGGAGCTGTTTTTT. Translated, it gives CATSDTGVRGTGELFF.

This chain joins TRBV19 and TRBJ2-1, with TRBD1 identical over 8 bases. The germline V gene has CDR1 LNHDA and CDR2 SQIVND (reference sequence). This CDR3 has 16 residues. Trimming cost V 5 bases and J 5 bases; bases outside gene matches: 11. For the CDR3, the DNA is TGTGCCAGTAGTCCTTCCTGGACAGGGTTCCACAATGAGCAGTTCTTC. As protein: CASSPSWTGFHNEQFF.

The chain links TRBV7-9 to TRBJ1-2; maybe TRBD1 (5 bases). The CDR3 sequence is 16 residues long. V was trimmed by 5 bases and J by 6 bases, leaving 22 bases between them. The germline V gene has CDR1 SEHNR and CDR2 FQNEAQ (reference sequence). The CDR3 loop reads CASSPAQIGGSDGYTF. CDR3 nucleotide sequence: TGTGCCAGCAGCCCCGCTCAGATTGGGGGGTCGGATGGCTACACCTTC.

The rearrangement uses TRBV6-5 and TRBJ1-2, with D maybe TRBD1 (5 bases). Trimming removed 4 bases at V and 4 bases at J, with 16 bases between. Per germline, CDR1 MNHEY and CDR2 SVGAGI. CDR3 length: 15 amino acids. The CDR3, as DNA: TGTGCCAGCAGTTGGGGGGGAGACGGGATCTATGGCTACACCTTC. This gives the protein CASSWGGDGIYGYTF.

The chain couples TRBV5-1 to TRBJ1-6, with D possibly being TRBD1 (6 bases). The CDR3 is made up of 14 amino acids. Trimming took 4 bases from V and 9 from J, leaving 14 bases between them. Looked up from germline, CDR1 is SGHRS and CDR2 is YFSETQ. CDR3 amino acids: CASSTNQGSSPLHF. CDR3 DNA sequence: TGCGCCAGCAGCACAAATCAGGGGTCTTCACCCCTCCACTTT. Full variable domain (missing parts from reference TRBV5-1 and TRBJ1-6): KAGVTQTPRYLIKTRGQQVTLSCSPISGHRSVSWYQQTPGQGLQFLFEYFSETQRNKGNFPGRFSGRQFSNSRSEMNVSTLELGDSALYLCASSTNQGSSPLHFGNGTRLTVT.

V usage is TRBV6-5 and J usage is TRBJ2-1, with TRBD1 identical over 11 bases. The CDR3 sequence is 14 residues long. The germline V gene encodes CDR1 MNHEY and CDR2 SVGAGI. The V gene end was trimmed by 6 bases and the J gene end by 6 bases; junction bases not matched to a gene: 4. CDR3 DNA: TGTGCCAGCAGCCCCGGGACAGGGGGCAATGAGCAGTTCTTC. It translates to CASSPGTGGNEQFF.

The chain has TRBV7-9 and TRBJ2-7; 10 bases align to TRBD1. The CDR3 length is 14 residues. After removal of 5 bases from V and 5 bases from J, the junction contained 6 bases not matched to a gene. Germline V gene data show CDR1 as SEHNR and CDR2 as FQNEAQ (reference sequence). The CDR3 protein is CASSPRDRGDEQYF. The CDR3 nucleotides read TGTGCCAGCAGCCCCCGGGACAGGGGCGACGAGCAGTACTTC.

The chain has TRBV19 and TRBJ1-3, with D unresolved. The CDR3 length is 13 residues. Trimming pared 5 bases from V and 0 bases from J, leaving 5 bases between. From germline, CDR1 is LNHDA and CDR2 SQIVND (reference sequence). CDR3 in amino acids: CASSPLSGNTIYF. The CDR3 DNA follows: TGTGCCAGTAGTCCCCTCTCTGGAAACACCATATATTTT.

This clone is medium-sized by share. The V gene is TRBV15, the J gene TRBJ2-6; no clear D. V lost 1 base, J lost 2 bases, and 6 bases lay in between. Per germline, CDR1 LNHNV and CDR2 YYDKDF (reference sequence). The CDR3 is made up of 15 amino acids. The CDR3 DNA reads TGTGCCACCAGCAGAGCAGGCCCTGGGGCCAACGTCCTGACTTTC. Its protein is CATSRAGPGANVLTF.

V usage is TRBV10-1 and J usage is TRBJ2-7, with D uncertain. Germline V gene data show CDR1 as WNHNN and CDR2 as SYGVQD (reference sequence). With 6 bases removed from V and 6 bases from J, the gap between germline ends came to 21 bases. The CDR3 loop spans 15 amino acids. CDR3 in amino acids: CASRALNTGLGEQYF. The CDR3 nucleotides are TGCGCCAGCAGAGCCCTTAATACGGGTTTGGGCGAGCAGTACTTC.

The genes are TRBV6-4 and TRBJ2-7; D not resolved. From germline, CDR1 is MRHNA and CDR2 SNTAGT. This CDR3 has 12 amino acids. Between the trimmed V and J ends, which lost 5 bases and 2 bases, there was a span of 7 bases. The CDR3, as DNA: TGTGCCAGCAGTTCAGGCCCCTACGAGCAGTACTTC. It yields the protein CASSSGPYEQYF.

V usage is TRBV6-5 and J usage is TRBJ2-2, with 8 nucleotides matching TRBD2. The CDR3 loop spans 14 amino acids. Germline V gene sequence: CDR1 MNHEY, CDR2 SVGAGI. V shed 7 bases and J 2 bases; nucleotides not matched to a gene: 3. This CDR3 is CASTGGGNTGELFF. Written as DNA, the CDR3 is TGTGCCAGCACGGGAGGGGGTAACACCGGGGAGCTGTTTTTT.

V usage is TRBV6-5 and J usage is TRBJ2-7; D is perhaps TRBD2 (6 bases). CDR1 MNHEY and CDR2 SVGAGI come from the germline V gene. This CDR3 spans 12 amino acids. V dropped 6 bases and J dropped 4 bases, with 10 bases sitting between them. The CDR3, as DNA: TGTGCCAGCAGACCACGGGGGTACGAGCAGTACTTC. It specifies CASRPRGYEQYF.

This clone has more than one count but fewer than ten. This sequence joins TRBV7-9 and TRBJ2-7, with 8 positions matching TRBD2. The CDR3 covers 12 residues. The germline gives CDR1 SEHNR, CDR2 FQNEAQ (reference sequence). Trimming removed 4 bases from V and 7 bases from J; junction bases left unmatched: 3. The CDR3 region has the DNA TGTGCCAGCAGCTCCCCGGGAGGGGAGCAGTACTTC. It encodes CASSSPGGEQYF.

The genes are TRBV29-1 and TRBJ1-2; 7 bases match TRBD1. With V trimmed by 3 bases and J by 3 bases, 7 bases remained unmatched. The length of the CDR3 is 14 residues. Germline V gene lookup returns CDR1 SQVTM and CDR2 ANQGSEA. The CDR3 here is CSVDGGQRDYGYTF. CDR3 in DNA: TGCAGCGTTGATGGGGGACAGCGTGACTATGGCTACACCTTC.

This clone appeared a few times. The chain couples TRBV28 to TRBJ1-5, with D tentatively TRBD1 (6 bases). CDR3 length equals 14 residues. Germline CDR1 MDHEN, CDR2 SYDVKM. V was clipped by 5 bases and J by 8 bases, with 16 bases between them. Written as DNA, the CDR3 is TGTGCCAGCAGTGCGACCGGGACAAGAGAGCCCCAGCATTTT. Translation gives CASSATGTREPQHF.

The chain is built from TRBV23-1 and TRBJ2-7; TRBD1 aligns across 7 bases. TRBV23-1 falls under the ORF class, with uncertain function. V lost 3 bases, J lost 4 bases, and 18 bases stayed unmatched. This CDR3 spans 18 amino acids. As DNA, the CDR3 is TGCGCCAGCAGTCACCTCGGAGAGGGGGCCGCCCCTATTTACGAGCAGTACTTC. Residues: CASSHLGEGAAPIYEQYF.